A selection of T cell receptor beta chains follows, all from one sample in a study of blood T cell repertoires in COVID-19. Generated by immunoSEQ multiplex PCR, the TCRdb table keeps only in-frame clones and is missing some. Of around 120,000 clones listed, around 87% are singletons. Sample: peripheral blood. Receptor source: a woman aged 55-75 years with COVID-19, enrolled during active disease. CDR3s include the opening cysteine and the closing phenylalanine or tryptophan. D genes are given only for firm matches. Some rows mark clone size as missing; the rest say once, few, many or name a class of expanded clone.

J gene | D gene | V gene | clone size | CDR3 protein | CDR3 DNA
TRBJ2-1 | TRBD2 | TRBV7-3 | - | CASSASGGAWGEQFF | TGTGCCAGCAGCGCCTCGGGGGGTGCGTGGGGTGAGCAGTTCTTC
TRBJ2-4 | - | TRBV5-5 | - | CASSPATGYVDIQYF | TGTGCCAGCAGCCCGGCAACAGGGTACGTAGACATTCAGTACTTC
TRBJ1-1 | TRBD1 | TRBV6-5 | - | CASSQDRGGTEAFF | TGTGCCAGCAGCCAGGACAGGGGTGGGACTGAAGCTTTCTTT
TRBJ2-7 | - | TRBV6-5 | - | CASSSSPATGYEQYF | TGTGCCAGCAGTTCAAGTCCAGCGACCGGCTACGAGCAGTACTTC
TRBJ1-6 | TRBD1 | TRBV7-9 | - | CASDRQGVGSPLHF | TGTGCCAGCGATCGACAGGGGGTAGGGTCACCCCTCCACTTT
TRBJ2-1 | - | TRBV6-5 | - | CASSYDGSSYNEQFF | TGTGCCAGCAGTTACGACGGGAGCTCCTACAATGAGCAGTTCTTC
TRBJ2-7 | TRBD1 | TRBV19 | - | CASSPYRGRDEQYF | TGTGCCAGTAGTCCCTACAGGGGGCGGGACGAGCAGTACTTC
TRBJ1-2 | - | TRBV9 | - | CASSVDLGPGRYGYTF | TGTGCCAGCAGCGTAGATTTGGGGCCAGGGCGGTATGGCTACACCTTC
TRBJ1-1 | TRBD1 | TRBV6-5 | - | CASSYTGAKNTEAFF | TGTGCCAGCAGTTATACAGGGGCGAAGAACACTGAAGCTTTCTTT
TRBJ2-3 | TRBD2 | TRBV18 | - | CASSAGLASTDTQYF | TGTGCCAGCTCCGCGGGACTAGCGAGCACAGATACGCAGTATTTT
TRBJ2-5 | - | TRBV7-2 | - | CASSFSETQYF | TGTGCCAGCAGCTTCTCGGAGACCCAGTACTTC
TRBJ2-1 | TRBD1 | TRBV2 | - | CASRSGTGVYNEQFF | TGTGCCAGCAGGAGTGGGACAGGGGTTTACAATGAGCAGTTCTTC
TRBJ1-2 | TRBD1 | TRBV7-8 | - | CASSPRFGGTGDYGYTF | TGTGCCAGCAGCCCCAGATTCGGCGGGACAGGGGACTATGGCTACACCTTC
TRBJ2-5 | TRBD1 | TRBV5-1 | - | CASRGTGRLQETQYF | TGCGCCAGCAGAGGGACAGGGAGACTCCAAGAGACCCAGTACTTC
TRBJ2-5 | TRBD1 | TRBV18 | - | CASSPTGGFKTQYF | TGTGCCAGCTCACCGACAGGGGGCTTCAAGACCCAGTACTTC
TRBJ1-2 | TRBD1 | TRBV5-4 | - | CASSEDRGDGYTF | TGTGCCAGCAGCGAAGACAGGGGGGATGGCTACACCTTC
TRBJ1-4 | TRBD1 | TRBV3-1/TRBV3-2 | - | CASSPGTANEKLFF | TGTGCCAGCAGCCCGGGGACAGCAAATGAAAAACTGTTTTTT
TRBJ1-4 | - | TRBV19 | - | CASSALREKLFF | TGTGCCAGTAGTGCCCTACGTGAAAAACTGTTTTTT
TRBJ1-4 | - | TRBV19 | once | CASRVGGLGEKLFF | TGTGCCAGTAGAGTCGGAGGCTTAGGGGAAAAACTGTTTTTT
TRBJ2-6 | TRBD1 | TRBV5-4 | - | CASHDRGLTANVLTF | TGTGCCAGCCACGACAGGGGGTTAACGGCCAACGTCCTGACTTTC
TRBJ1-2 | - | TRBV6-2/TRBV6-3 | - | CASSHQKRTYGYTF | TGTGCCAGCAGTCACCAGAAGCGGACCTATGGCTACACCTTC
TRBJ1-1 | - | TRBV4-2 | - | CASSQDNRGTEAFF | TGTGCCAGCAGCCAAGATAATCGGGGAACTGAAGCTTTCTTT
TRBJ2-2 | - | TRBV11-3 | - | CASSLVSQGTGELFF | TGTGCCAGCAGCTTAGTTTCCCAGGGGACCGGGGAGCTGTTTTTT
TRBJ1-1 | - | TRBV18 | - | CASSPPTGGGNTEAFF | TGTGCCAGCTCACCACCGACGGGAGGGGGGAACACTGAAGCTTTCTTT